The clone carrying this T cell receptor beta chain was seen repeatedly, ten times or more. Its ends do not fully match the called genes, so a read error is possible. MiXCR was run by TCRdb on the 5' RACE reads, yielding one entry per CDR3 protein. The sample shows around 330,000 distinct CDR3 sequences, 11% of them seen only once. The CDR3 loop spans 13 amino acids. CDR1 is MNHEY, CDR2 SVGEGT, per germline. This sample is part of a study of CD8 T cells in ankylosing spondylitis. The TCR sequence derives from a female donor with ankylosing spondylitis or in good health (not recorded which). Sequences were obtained from blood, either unsorted or a sorted T cell fraction (not recorded which). V usage is TRBV6-2 or TRBV6-3 and J usage is TRBJ2-5, with D perhaps matching TRBD2 (5 bases). The CDR3 coding sequence is TGTGCCAGCAGTAGAGTCCTAGACTACCGCACGCCTTTC. Translating gives CASSRVLDYRTPF.